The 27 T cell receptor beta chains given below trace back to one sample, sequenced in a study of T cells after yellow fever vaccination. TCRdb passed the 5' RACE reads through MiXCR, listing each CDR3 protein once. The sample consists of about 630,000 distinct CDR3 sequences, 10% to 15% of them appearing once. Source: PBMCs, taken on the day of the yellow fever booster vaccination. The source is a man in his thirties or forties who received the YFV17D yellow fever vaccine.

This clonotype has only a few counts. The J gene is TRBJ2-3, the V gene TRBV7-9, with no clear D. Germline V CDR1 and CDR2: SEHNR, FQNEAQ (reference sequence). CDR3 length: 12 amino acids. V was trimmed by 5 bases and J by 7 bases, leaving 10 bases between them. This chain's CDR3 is CASSPESNTQYF. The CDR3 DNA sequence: TGTGCCAGCAGCCCAGAATCAAATACGCAGTATTTT.

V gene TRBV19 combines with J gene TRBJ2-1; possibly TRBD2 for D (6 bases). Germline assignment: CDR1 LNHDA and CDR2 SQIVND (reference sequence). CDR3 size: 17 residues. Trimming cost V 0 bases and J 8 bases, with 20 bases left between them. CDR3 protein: CASSIDRTGVARDEQFF. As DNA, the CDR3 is TGTGCCAGTAGTATAGACCGAACGGGGGTAGCGAGGGATGAGCAGTTCTTC.

The CDR3 region has the DNA TGTGCCAGCAGCTTGGCGGGGGGACGAGACTTCCCAGATACGCAGTATTTT. Translation gives CASSLAGGRDFPDTQYF. The J gene is TRBJ2-3, the V gene TRBV5-5; 7 nucleotides agree with TRBD2. After removal of 0 bases from V and 4 bases from J, the junction contained 11 bases not matched to a gene. This CDR3 is 17 amino acids long. Germline V CDR1 and CDR2: SGHKS, YYEKEE (reference sequence).

CDR3 sequence: CASSYGATKISYEQYF. CDR3 in DNA: TGTGCCAGCAGTTACGGTGCCACCAAGATCTCCTACGAGCAGTACTTC. The chain is built from TRBV6-5 and TRBJ2-7; D unclear. CDR1 is MNHEY, CDR2 SVGAGI, per germline. V was pared by 2 bases and J by 0 bases, with 14 bases between. The CDR3 contains 16 residues.

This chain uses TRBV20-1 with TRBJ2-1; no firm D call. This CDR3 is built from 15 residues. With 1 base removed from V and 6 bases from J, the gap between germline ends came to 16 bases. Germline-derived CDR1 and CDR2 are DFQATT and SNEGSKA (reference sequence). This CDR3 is CSARVPYKDGNEQFF. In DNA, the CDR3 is TGCAGTGCTAGAGTTCCGTATAAGGATGGCAATGAGCAGTTCTTC.

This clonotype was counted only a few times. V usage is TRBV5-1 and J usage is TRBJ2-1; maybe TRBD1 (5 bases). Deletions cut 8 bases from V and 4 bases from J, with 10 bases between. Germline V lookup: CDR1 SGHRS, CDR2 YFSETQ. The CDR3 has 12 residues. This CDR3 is CASYRSYNEQFF. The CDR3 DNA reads TGCGCCAGTTACAGGAGTTACAATGAGCAGTTCTTC.

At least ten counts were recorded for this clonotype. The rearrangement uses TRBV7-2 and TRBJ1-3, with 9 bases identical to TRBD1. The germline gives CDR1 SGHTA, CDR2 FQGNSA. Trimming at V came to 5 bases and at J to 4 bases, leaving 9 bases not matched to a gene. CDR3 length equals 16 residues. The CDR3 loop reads CASSPRQGEGGNTIYF. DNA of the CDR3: TGTGCCAGCAGCCCACGACAGGGGGAAGGGGGAAACACCATATATTTT. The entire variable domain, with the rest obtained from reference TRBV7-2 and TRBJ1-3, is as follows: GAGVSQSPSNKVTEKGKDVELRCDPISGHTALYWYRQSLGQGLEFLIYFQGNSAPDKSGLPSDRFSAERTGGSVSTLTIQRTQQEDSAVYLCASSPRQGEGGNTIYFGEGSWLTVV.

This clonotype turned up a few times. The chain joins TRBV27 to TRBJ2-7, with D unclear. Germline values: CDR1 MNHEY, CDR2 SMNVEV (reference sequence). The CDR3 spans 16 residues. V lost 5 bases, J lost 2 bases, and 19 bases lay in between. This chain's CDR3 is CASSKLPGQNPYEQYF. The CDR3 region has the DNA TGTGCCAGCAGTAAATTACCGGGTCAAAACCCCTACGAGCAGTACTTC.

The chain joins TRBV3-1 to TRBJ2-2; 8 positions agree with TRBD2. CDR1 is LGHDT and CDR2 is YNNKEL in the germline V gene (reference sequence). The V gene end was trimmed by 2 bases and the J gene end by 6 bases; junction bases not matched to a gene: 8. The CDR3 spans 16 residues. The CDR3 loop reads CASSQIGLAQPGELFF. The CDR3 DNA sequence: TGTGCCAGCAGCCAAATAGGACTAGCCCAACCCGGGGAGCTGTTTTTT.

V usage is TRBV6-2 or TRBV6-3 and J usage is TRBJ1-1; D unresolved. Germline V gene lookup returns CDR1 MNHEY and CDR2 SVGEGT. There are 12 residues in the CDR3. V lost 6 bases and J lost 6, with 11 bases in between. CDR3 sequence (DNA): TGTGCCAGCAGCCGATCTTGGGCTGAAGCTTTCTTT. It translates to CASSRSWAEAFF.

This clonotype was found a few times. The CDR3 sequence: CAGKKGGEETQYF. CDR3 DNA: TGTGCCGGAAAAAAGGGAGGGGAAGAGACCCAGTACTTC. V gene TRBV5-4 combines with J gene TRBJ2-5; TRBD2 aligns across 7 bases. This CDR3 region has 13 residues. The germline V gene encodes CDR1 SGHNT and CDR2 YYREEE (reference sequence). J was trimmed by 3 bases and V by 10 bases; bases with no gene match: 9.

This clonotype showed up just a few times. The CDR3 spells CSAARDYGEQFF. The CDR3, as DNA: TGCAGTGCCGCTCGGGACTACGGTGAGCAGTTCTTC. The chain joins TRBV20-1 to TRBJ2-1, with 7 bases identical to TRBD2. This CDR3 spans 12 amino acids. Germline V lookup: CDR1 DFQATT, CDR2 SNEGSKA (reference sequence). V was pared by 6 bases and J by 9 bases, with 8 bases of the junction left unmatched.

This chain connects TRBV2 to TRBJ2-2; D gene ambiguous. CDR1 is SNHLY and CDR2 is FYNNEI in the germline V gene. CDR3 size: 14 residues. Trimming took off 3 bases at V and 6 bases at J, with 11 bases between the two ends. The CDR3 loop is CASSENLVAGELFF. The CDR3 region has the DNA TGTGCCAGCAGTGAGAACCTGGTGGCCGGGGAGCTGTTTTTT.

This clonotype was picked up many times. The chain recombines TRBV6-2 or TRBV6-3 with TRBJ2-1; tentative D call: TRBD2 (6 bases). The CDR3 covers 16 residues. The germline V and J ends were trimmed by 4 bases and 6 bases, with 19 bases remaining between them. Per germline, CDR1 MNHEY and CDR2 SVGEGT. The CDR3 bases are TGTGCCAGCAGTTCCACACTAGCTTACGGAACCAATGAGCAGTTCTTC. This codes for CASSSTLAYGTNEQFF.

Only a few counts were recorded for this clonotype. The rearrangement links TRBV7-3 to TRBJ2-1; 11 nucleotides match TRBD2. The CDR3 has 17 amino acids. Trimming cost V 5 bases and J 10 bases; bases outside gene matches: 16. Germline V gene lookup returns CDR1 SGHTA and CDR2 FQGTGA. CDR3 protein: CASSPLRLAGPPGEQFF. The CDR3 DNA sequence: TGTGCCAGCAGCCCCCTGCGACTAGCGGGGCCGCCTGGCGAGCAGTTCTTC.

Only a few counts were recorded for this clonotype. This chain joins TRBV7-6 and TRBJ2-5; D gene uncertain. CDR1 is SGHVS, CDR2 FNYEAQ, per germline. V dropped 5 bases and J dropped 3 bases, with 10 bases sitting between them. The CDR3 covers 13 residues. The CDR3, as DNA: TGTGCCAGCAGCCCCCCCTACGAAGAGACCCAGTACTTC. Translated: CASSPPYEETQYF.

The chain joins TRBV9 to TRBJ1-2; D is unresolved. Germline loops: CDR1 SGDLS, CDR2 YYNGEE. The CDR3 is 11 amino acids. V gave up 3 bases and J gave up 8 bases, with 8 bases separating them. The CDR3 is CASSDPWGYTF. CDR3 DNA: TGTGCCAGCAGCGACCCTTGGGGCTACACCTTC.

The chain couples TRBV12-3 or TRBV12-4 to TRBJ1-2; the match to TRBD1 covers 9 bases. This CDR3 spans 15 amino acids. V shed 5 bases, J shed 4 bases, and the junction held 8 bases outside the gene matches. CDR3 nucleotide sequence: TGTGCCAGCAGTCCCGGACAGGGGAGAAGCTATGGCTACACCTTC. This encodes CASSPGQGRSYGYTF.

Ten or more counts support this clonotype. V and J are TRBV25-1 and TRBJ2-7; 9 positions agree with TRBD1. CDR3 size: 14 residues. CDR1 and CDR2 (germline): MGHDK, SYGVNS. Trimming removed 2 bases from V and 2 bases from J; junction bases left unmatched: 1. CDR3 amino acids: CASSERDRAYEQYF. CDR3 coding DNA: TGTGCCAGCAGTGAAAGGGACAGGGCCTACGAGCAGTACTTC.

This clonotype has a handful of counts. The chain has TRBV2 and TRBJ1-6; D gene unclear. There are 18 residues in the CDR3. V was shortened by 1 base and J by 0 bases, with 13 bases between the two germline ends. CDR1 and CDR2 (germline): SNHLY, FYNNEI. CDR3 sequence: CASSEGSAVSSYNSPLHF. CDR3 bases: TGTGCCAGCAGTGAAGGGTCGGCCGTGAGCTCCTATAATTCACCCCTCCACTTT.

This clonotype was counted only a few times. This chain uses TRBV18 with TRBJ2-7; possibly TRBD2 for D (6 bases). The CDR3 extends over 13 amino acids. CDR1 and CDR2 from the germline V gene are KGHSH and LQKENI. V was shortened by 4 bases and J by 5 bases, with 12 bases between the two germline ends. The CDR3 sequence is CASSQTRSNEQYF. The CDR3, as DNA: TGTGCCAGCTCACAGACTAGATCCAACGAGCAGTACTTC.

Written as DNA, the CDR3 is TGTGCCAGTAGTTTCCGCACGTGGTCAGATACGCAGTATTTT. Its protein is CASSFRTWSDTQYF. This chain joins TRBV19 and TRBJ2-3; D is uncertain. The CDR3 runs 14 residues. Trimming left V 5 bases short and J 4 bases short, with 13 bases between. Germline CDR1 is LNHDA and CDR2 is SQIVND (reference sequence).

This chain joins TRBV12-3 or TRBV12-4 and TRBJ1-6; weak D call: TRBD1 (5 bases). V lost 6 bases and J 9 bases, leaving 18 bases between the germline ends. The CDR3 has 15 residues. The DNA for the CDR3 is TGTGCCAGCAGCCATAAGGGTGGCAGGGTTTCACCCCTCCACTTT. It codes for CASSHKGGRVSPLHF.

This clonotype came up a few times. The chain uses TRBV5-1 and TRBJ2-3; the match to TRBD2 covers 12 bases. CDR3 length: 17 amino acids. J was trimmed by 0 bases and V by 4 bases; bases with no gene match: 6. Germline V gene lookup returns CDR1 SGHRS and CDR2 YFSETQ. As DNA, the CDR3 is TGCGCCAGCAGCCGATGGACTAGCGGGGCTAGCACAGATACGCAGTATTTT. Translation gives CASSRWTSGASTDTQYF. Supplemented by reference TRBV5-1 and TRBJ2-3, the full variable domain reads KAGVTQTPRYLIKTRGQQVTLSCSPISGHRSVSWYQQTPGQGLQFLFEYFSETQRNKGNFPGRFSGRQFSNSRSEMNVSTLELGDSALYLCASSRWTSGASTDTQYFGPGTRLTVL.

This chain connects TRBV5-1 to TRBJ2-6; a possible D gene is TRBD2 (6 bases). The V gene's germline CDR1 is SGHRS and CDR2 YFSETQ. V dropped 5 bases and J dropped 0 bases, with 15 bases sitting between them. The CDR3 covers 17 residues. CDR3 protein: CASSPASVYSGANVLTF. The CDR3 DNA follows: TGCGCCAGCAGTCCAGCTAGCGTTTACTCTGGGGCCAACGTCCTGACTTTC.

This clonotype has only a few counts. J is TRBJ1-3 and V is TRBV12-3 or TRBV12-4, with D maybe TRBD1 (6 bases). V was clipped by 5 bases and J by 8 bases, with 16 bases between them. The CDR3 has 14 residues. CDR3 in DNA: TGTGCCAGCAGTCCCGGGGGGGGCGAGGACACCATATATTTT. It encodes CASSPGGGEDTIYF.

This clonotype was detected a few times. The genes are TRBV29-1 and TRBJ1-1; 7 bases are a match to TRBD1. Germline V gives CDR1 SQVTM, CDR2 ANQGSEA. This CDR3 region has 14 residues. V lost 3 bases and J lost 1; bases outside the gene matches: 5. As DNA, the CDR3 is TGCAGCGTTGACCACGGGACAGCGAACACTGAAGCTTTCTTT. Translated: CSVDHGTANTEAFF.